These 7 T cell receptor beta chains were sequenced from one sample in a study of read filtering for tumor transcriptome and immune sequencing. The library was built from about 400 ng RNA with molecular barcoded adaptors for alpha/delta and beta/gamma chains. Each CDR3 protein is one row after TCRdb ran MiXCR on the reads. The table records 85,000 to 100,000 distinct CDR3 sequences, under 25% of them present only once. Sequenced material: a population of CD138-negative cells sorted from bone marrow. The receptors come from a donor aged 40 or older with multiple myeloma.

With respect to this clonotype: It differs at one base from a far larger clone, so likely a read error. This rearrangement joins TRBV5-5 to TRBJ1-6; D unresolved. The closer fit of TRBJ1-1 to the DNA end suggests the J call may be wrong. The CDR3 runs 19 residues. Per germline, CDR1 SGHKS and CDR2 YYEKEE (reference sequence). CDR3 nucleotide sequence: TGTGCCAGCAGCTTGGCCCCCTGGGAAGATGCGCGCAGAAAAACTAAAGCTTTCTTT. Translation: CASSLAPWEDARRKTKAFF.

This clonotype showed up just a few times. The V gene is TRBV14, the J gene TRBJ1-2, with D unresolved. Trimming pared 4 bases from V and 4 bases from J, leaving 10 bases between. The CDR3 length is 13 residues. Germline lookup yields CDR1 SGHDN and CDR2 FVKESK. This CDR3 reads CASSRGTLYGYTF. As DNA, the CDR3 is TGTGCCAGCAGCCGGGGTACCCTCTATGGCTACACCTTC.

Notes on this clonotype: Since a much larger clone is just one base distant, this may be a read error. The chain employs TRBV10-2 and TRBJ1-2; 7 nucleotides match TRBD1. Per germline, CDR1 WSHSY and CDR2 SAAADI. The CDR3 length is 13 residues. CDR3 region: CVSRGTGEHGYTF. The CDR3 nucleotides read TGCGTCAGCAGAGGTACAGGGGAGCATGGCTACACCTTC.

Concerning this clonotype itself: This may stem from a read error, because a much larger clone lies one nucleotide away. This chain connects TRBV5-1 to TRBJ2-3; TRBD2 agrees at 7 bases. The germline V gene has CDR1 SGHRS and CDR2 YFSETQ. V lost 4 bases, J lost 3 bases, and 8 bases stayed unmatched. There are 15 residues in the CDR3. CDR3 nucleotide sequence: TGCGCCAGCAGCGAAGGGGCTAGCGGTACAGATACGCAGTATTTT. This sequence encodes CASSEGASGTDTQYF.

The chain combines TRBV7-8 with TRBJ2-5; unclear D gene. Germline lookup yields CDR1 SGHVS and CDR2 FQNEAQ. This CDR3 comprises 15 residues. V lost 1 base and J 3 bases, leaving 12 bases between the germline ends. The CDR3 DNA reads as TGTGCCAGCAGCTTAGTTCCACAGCTCGAAGAGACCCAGTACTTC. It is translated as CASSLVPQLEETQYF.

On this clonotype itself: A much more abundant neighbour one base away suggests this may be a read error. No conserved phenylalanine or tryptophan is present at the end of the CDR3, so a read error is the likely explanation. The chain is built from TRBV2 and TRBJ2-5; D gene ambiguous. Trimming stripped 3 bases from V and 7 bases from J, with 9 bases between. Germline CDR1 and CDR2: SNHLY and FYNNEI. The CDR3 runs 12 residues. CDR3 DNA: TGTGCCAGCAGTGACTTATTGTCGACCCAGTACTAC. This gives the protein CASSDLLSTQYY.

The sample holds many counts of this clonotype. The chain uses TRBV27 and TRBJ1-5; TRBD1 matches 8 bases. The CDR3 consists of 14 residues. Trimming cost V 5 bases and J 6 bases; bases outside gene matches: 6. Germline V gene sequence: CDR1 MNHEY, CDR2 SMNVEV (reference sequence). This CDR3 reads CASSPRQGIQPQHF. For the CDR3, the DNA is TGTGCCAGCAGTCCCAGACAGGGGATTCAGCCCCAGCATTTT.